Listed below are T cell receptor beta chains from one sample, sequenced in a study of OX40 agonist ivuxolimab in advanced cancers. Libraries were prepared by immunoSEQ multiplex PCR; TCRdb keeps only in-frame clonotypes and omits some of them. The table has 70,000 to 95,000 clones, about nine tenths seen once. The source material was CD4+ or CD8+ T cells sorted from blood, sampled in a trial of the OX40 agonist ivuxolimab. The source is an adult with an advanced solid tumor such as melanoma, head and neck, liver or kidney cancer. Both conserved end residues are trimmed from each CDR3.

cdr3_length: 10; v_call: TRBV2; j_call: TRBJ1-3; cdr3_aa: ASSGSGVTIY
cdr3_length: 13; v_call: TRBV27; j_call: TRBJ1-2; cdr3_aa: ASSLVPTGREGYT
cdr3_length: 11; v_call: TRBV11-2; j_call: TRBJ1-5; cdr3_aa: ASSLQHDQPQH
cdr3_length: 13; v_call: TRBV18; j_call: TRBJ1-1; cdr3_aa: ASSADGDFNTEAF
cdr3_length: 11; v_call: TRBV6-4; j_call: TRBJ1-1; cdr3_aa: ASSGQGDTEAF
cdr3_length: 11; v_call: TRBV28; j_call: TRBJ1-2; cdr3_aa: ASRAGANYGYT
cdr3_length: 13; v_call: TRBV5-6; j_call: TRBJ1-3; cdr3_aa: ASSLLPGSGNTIY
cdr3_length: 12; v_call: TRBV19; j_call: TRBJ1-4; cdr3_aa: ASRSGGEVEKLF
cdr3_length: 11; v_call: TRBV28; j_call: TRBJ1-2; cdr3_aa: ASSSPGARGYT
cdr3_length: 10; v_call: TRBV7-9; j_call: TRBJ1-4; cdr3_aa: ASSADSEKLF
cdr3_length: 12; v_call: TRBV10-3; j_call: TRBJ2-3; cdr3_aa: AIRSGGTTDTQY
cdr3_length: 12; v_call: TRBV2; j_call: TRBJ1-6; cdr3_aa: ASSELIGRSPLH
cdr3_length: 14; v_call: TRBV10-3; j_call: TRBJ1-5; cdr3_aa: ATGQGASSSNQPQH
cdr3_length: 13; v_call: TRBV5-1; j_call: TRBJ1-1; cdr3_aa: ASSLAGGGTTEAF
cdr3_length: 12; v_call: TRBV18; j_call: TRBJ1-3; cdr3_aa: ASEHASSGNTIY
cdr3_length: 10; v_call: TRBV6-6; j_call: TRBJ2-3; cdr3_aa: ASSYGRDTQY
cdr3_length: 11; v_call: TRBV18; j_call: TRBJ1-1; cdr3_aa: ASSPPEGTEAF
cdr3_length: 10; v_call: TRBV6-1; j_call: TRBJ1-1; cdr3_aa: ASSRMNTEAF
cdr3_length: 13; v_call: TRBV6-1; j_call: TRBJ1-1; cdr3_aa: ASRDRGRGDAEAF
cdr3_length: 13; v_call: TRBV18; j_call: TRBJ2-2; cdr3_aa: ASSPSQGDTGELF
cdr3_length: 13; v_call: TRBV9; j_call: TRBJ1-4; cdr3_aa: ASSVAGGVNEKLF
cdr3_length: 14; v_call: TRBV18; j_call: TRBJ2-6; cdr3_aa: ASSQTGARGANVLT
cdr3_length: 13; v_call: TRBV5-4; j_call: TRBJ1-6; cdr3_aa: ASSRDRGIGSPLH
cdr3_length: 15; v_call: TRBV7-8; j_call: TRBJ2-7; cdr3_aa: ASSLGLAGSRSYEQY
cdr3_length: 13; v_call: TRBV5-5; j_call: TRBJ1-1; cdr3_aa: ASSSGSSGSLEAF
cdr3_length: 14; v_call: TRBV18; j_call: TRBJ2-2; cdr3_aa: ASSPLPDSVSGELF
cdr3_length: 13; v_call: TRBV18; j_call: TRBJ1-4; cdr3_aa: ASSPTTATNEKLF
cdr3_length: 13; v_call: TRBV14; j_call: TRBJ2-5; cdr3_aa: ASSQEFAFQETQY